Listed here are 28 T cell receptor beta chains from one sample, sequenced in a study of T-cell reconstitution after alpha-beta-depleted transplantation in children. Preparation of the TCRbeta library involved a method that used unique molecular identifiers. A single record per CDR3 protein comes from TCRdb applying MiXCR to the PCR reads. Here the sample spans around 450,000 distinct CDR3 sequences, 15% to 20% being singletons. The sample here was PBMCs, mostly from graft donor cells, taken 360 days after TCRalphabeta/CD19-depleted stem cell transplant. The receptors come from a boy younger than two who had a stem cell transplant for Wiskott-Aldrich syndrome, so the T cells may come from the graft donor.

The CDR3 here is CASSEPTSGLEQFF. Here the CDR3 DNA reads TGTGCCAGCAGCGAGCCGACTAGCGGGCTTGAGCAGTTCTTC. The V gene is TRBV7-9, the J gene TRBJ2-1; TRBD2 aligns across 10 bases. Per germline, CDR1 SEHNR and CDR2 FQNEAQ (reference sequence). This CDR3 is built from 14 residues. Trimming at V came to 5 bases and at J to 9 bases, leaving 7 bases not matched to a gene.

The genes are TRBV29-1 and TRBJ2-3; the D gene is possibly TRBD2 (6 bases). Looked up from germline, CDR1 is SQVTM and CDR2 is ANQGSEA. The V gene lost 6 bases and the J gene lost 5 bases, with 15 bases spanning the gap. There are 13 residues in the CDR3. The CDR3 sequence: CSVLTRFRDTQYF. The CDR3 coding sequence is TGCAGCGTCCTGACTAGGTTTAGAGATACGCAGTATTTT.

V and J are TRBV7-9 and TRBJ1-1, with D possibly being TRBD1 (5 bases). CDR1 is SEHNR, CDR2 FQNEAQ, per germline (reference sequence). The length of the CDR3 is 11 residues. The V gene lost 8 bases and the J gene lost 8 bases, with 12 bases spanning the gap. The CDR3 region has the DNA TGTGCCAGCCCGGGGGGAATGGAAGCTTTCTTT. Encoded protein: CASPGGMEAFF.

The chain links TRBV4-2 to TRBJ2-3, with D possibly matching TRBD2 (7 bases). Germline CDR1 and CDR2: LGHNA and YNFKEQ. Trimming took off 0 bases at V and 3 bases at J, with 16 bases between the two ends. The CDR3 covers 17 residues. For the CDR3, the DNA is TGTGCCAGCAGCCAAGAATTGCGGGGGCCTTATACAGATACGCAGTATTTT. Translation gives CASSQELRGPYTDTQYF.

This clonotype showed up just a few times. V and J are TRBV20-1 and TRBJ2-1; no clear D gene. Trimming left V 5 bases short and J 3 bases short, with 5 bases between. Germline assignment: CDR1 DFQATT and CDR2 SNEGSKA (reference sequence). The CDR3 is 11 amino acids. CDR3 DNA sequence: TGCAGTGCTCGCTACTACAATGAGCAGTTCTTC. It encodes CSARYYNEQFF.

In its sample, this clonotype was seen a few times. The chain recombines TRBV6-2 or TRBV6-3 with TRBJ1-5; D is ambiguous. The CDR3 is 11 amino acids. V was trimmed by 8 bases and J by 10 bases, leaving 12 bases between them. CDR1 is MNHEY and CDR2 is SVGEGT in the germline V gene. CDR3 coding DNA: TGTGCCAGCGGATTAATCAAACCCCAGCATTTT. Translated: CASGLIKPQHF.

This rearrangement joins TRBV24-1 to TRBJ2-1; D may be TRBD1 or TRBD2 (5 bases each). V was pared by 3 bases and J by 1 base, with 9 bases between. The V gene's germline CDR1 is KGHDR and CDR2 SFDVKD. The CDR3 is made up of 15 amino acids. The CDR3 loop reads CATSDRDRSYNEQFF. CDR3 in DNA: TGTGCCACCAGTGATCGGGACCGATCCTACAATGAGCAGTTCTTC.

The gene calls are TRBV4-1 and TRBJ2-2, with 11 positions matching TRBD1. The CDR3 length is 16 residues. Germline V gene lookup returns CDR1 MGHRA and CDR2 YSYEKL. V shed 0 bases and J 6 bases; nucleotides not matched to a gene: 3. CDR3: CASSQDGTGGAGELFF. DNA for the CDR3: TGCGCCAGCAGCCAAGATGGGACAGGGGGAGCCGGGGAGCTGTTTTTT.

The table lists this clonotype with many counts. CDR3 in amino acids: CASSLGTGTDTQYF. The CDR3 DNA sequence: TGCGCCAGCAGCCTCGGGACAGGGACAGATACGCAGTATTTT. The chain has TRBV5-1 and TRBJ2-3; 9 bases agree with TRBD1. The length of the CDR3 is 14 residues. The V and J ends lost 4 bases and 3 bases, in that order; junction bases with no gene match: 3. Germline V gives CDR1 SGHRS, CDR2 YFSETQ.

In this sample, this clonotype turned up a few times. The CDR3 nucleotides are TGCAGCGTTTCGTCACAGGGTGACTCTGAAGCTTTCTTT. It is translated as CSVSSQGDSEAFF. The V and J genes are TRBV29-1 and TRBJ1-1, with a weak D call TRBD1 (6 bases). This CDR3 has 13 residues. Trimming pared 5 bases from V and 6 bases from J, leaving 16 bases between. Looked up from germline, CDR1 is SQVTM and CDR2 is ANQGSEA.

This chain uses TRBV4-2 with TRBJ2-7; possibly TRBD2 for D (5 bases). Deletions cut 11 bases from V and 0 bases from J, with 20 bases between. There are 15 residues in the CDR3. Germline CDR1 and CDR2: LGHNA and YNFKEQ. In DNA form, the CDR3 reads TGTGCCGCCTCCCCCGTACTTAGCGACTCCTACGAGCAGTACTTC. It codes for CAASPVLSDSYEQYF.

This clonotype was observed a few times. The J gene is TRBJ2-5, the V gene TRBV7-2, with unresolved D. The CDR3 runs to 15 residues. Germline-derived CDR1 and CDR2 are SGHTA and FQGNSA. V lost 1 base and J lost 4, with 13 bases in between. Here the CDR3 DNA reads TGTGCCAGCAGCTTAGGTGGTTGGAGATTAGAGACCCAGTACTTC. Its protein is CASSLGGWRLETQYF. The complete variable domain, with remaining parts taken from reference TRBV7-2 and TRBJ2-5, reads GAGVSQSPSNKVTEKGKDVELRCDPISGHTALYWYRQSLGQGLEFLIYFQGNSAPDKSGLPSDRFSAERTGGSVSTLTIQRTQQEDSAVYLCASSLGGWRLETQYFGPGTRLLVL.

This chain connects TRBV11-2 to TRBJ2-3, with TRBD1 as a possible D gene (6 bases). The V end lost 1 base, the J end lost 1 base, and 9 bases lay between the germline ends. Germline V gives CDR1 SGHAT, CDR2 FQNNGV. The CDR3 is made up of 15 amino acids. For the CDR3, the DNA is TGTGCCAGCAGCTTAGGGGGACACCGCACAGATACGCAGTATTTT. It translates to CASSLGGHRTDTQYF.

This clonotype showed up just a few times. The rearrangement links TRBV12-3 or TRBV12-4 to TRBJ1-5; D possibly corresponds to TRBD1 (5 bases). The CDR3 covers 17 residues. The V and J ends lost 4 bases and 7 bases respectively, with 23 bases between them. DNA for the CDR3: TGTGCCAGCAGTTCTGACCTGCGGACATCGAGTAAGCAGCCCCAGCATTTT. Translated, it gives CASSSDLRTSSKQPQHF.

This clonotype turned up a few times. The chain has TRBV29-1 and TRBJ2-1, with no clear D. This CDR3 comprises 15 residues. V shed 4 bases and J shed 3 bases, with 16 bases lying between them. Germline values: CDR1 SQVTM, CDR2 ANQGSEA. The CDR3 spells CSVVGSPVGYNEQFF. The CDR3 DNA reads TGCAGCGTTGTTGGTAGCCCTGTCGGCTACAATGAGCAGTTCTTC.

This clonotype was counted a few times. The chain recombines TRBV7-2 with TRBJ2-7; no definite D call. Germline lookup yields CDR1 SGHTA and CDR2 FQGNSA. Deletions cut 5 bases from V and 4 bases from J, with 18 bases between. CDR3 length equals 15 residues. This CDR3 is CASSLKPGPPYEQYF. In DNA form, the CDR3 reads TGTGCCAGCAGCCTGAAGCCGGGCCCTCCGTACGAGCAGTACTTC.

The V gene is TRBV10-3, the J gene TRBJ2-1, with no clear D. V lost 4 bases and J 9 bases, leaving 10 bases between the germline ends. The CDR3 length is 12 residues. The germline gives CDR1 ENHRY, CDR2 SYGVKD. The CDR3 DNA is TGTGCCATCAGTGGTGGTGCTGGTGAGCAGTTCTTC. Residues: CAISGGAGEQFF.

The chain recombines TRBV20-1 with TRBJ2-1; D call uncertain. CDR3 size: 13 residues. V dropped 1 base and J dropped 5 bases, with 9 bases sitting between them. Germline V CDR1 and CDR2: DFQATT, SNEGSKA (reference sequence). Here the CDR3 DNA reads TGCAGTGCTAGAGCCCGATGGGACAATGAGCAGTTCTTC. Protein product: CSARARWDNEQFF.

The table lists this clonotype with a few counts. The V call is TRBV15, the J call TRBJ2-7; D not resolved. The CDR3 extends over 14 amino acids. CDR1 and CDR2 from the germline V gene are LNHNV and YYDKDF (reference sequence). Trimming cost V 3 bases and J 1 base, with 10 bases left between them. This CDR3 reads CATSRMDVSYEQYF. CDR3 DNA sequence: TGTGCCACCAGCAGGATGGACGTATCCTACGAGCAGTACTTC.

CDR3 nucleotides: TGTGCCAGCAGCTTCCAGGGACAGGAAGAGACCCAGTACTTC. It is translated as CASSFQGQEETQYF. This chain joins TRBV7-2 and TRBJ2-5; 8 nucleotides agree with TRBD1. Losses at the gene ends were 3 bases for V and 3 bases for J; bases not matched to a gene: 3. From germline, CDR1 is SGHTA and CDR2 FQGNSA. This CDR3 is built from 14 residues.

The CDR3 region has the DNA TGCGCCAGCAGCTTCGGGACCTCGAACACTGAAGCTTTCTTT. Protein product: CASSFGTSNTEAFF. The gene calls are TRBV5-1 and TRBJ1-1; perhaps TRBD1 as D (5 bases). The V end lost 2 bases, the J end lost 1 base, and 9 bases lay between the germline ends. Germline CDR1 is SGHRS and CDR2 is YFSETQ. The CDR3 has 14 residues.

The sample holds a few counts of this clonotype. The V gene is TRBV29-1, the J gene TRBJ2-1; 10 positions match TRBD2. V lost 7 bases to trimming and J lost 4 bases; unmatched junction nucleotides: 4. Germline V lookup: CDR1 SQVTM, CDR2 ANQGSEA. The CDR3 covers 13 residues. CDR3 sequence reads: CSGSGGEYNEQFF. CDR3 nucleotide sequence: TGCAGCGGAAGCGGGGGGGAGTACAATGAGCAGTTCTTC.

The chain carries TRBV11-1 and TRBJ2-1, with D possibly TRBD2 on 7 matching bases. V dropped 5 bases and J dropped 1 base, with 18 bases sitting between them. CDR1 and CDR2 (germline): SGHAT, FQDESV (reference sequence). The CDR3 spans 17 residues. CDR3 coding DNA: TGTGCCAGCAGCCCATCCGGGGGGCCAACTTCCTACAATGAGCAGTTCTTC. It encodes CASSPSGGPTSYNEQFF.

This clonotype was detected only a few times. The genes are TRBV11-3 and TRBJ2-1; D possibly corresponds to TRBD1 (7 bases). The CDR3 runs to 14 residues. Trimming shortened V by 5 bases and J by 5 bases, and 13 bases separated the two germline ends. The V gene's germline CDR1 is SGHNT and CDR2 YENEEA. As DNA, the CDR3 is TGTGCCAGCAGCCAGGGGGGCCTGCACAATGAGCAGTTCTTC. It specifies CASSQGGLHNEQFF.

This clonotype showed up just a few times. This chain uses TRBV6-4 with TRBJ1-1; D is possibly TRBD1 (5 bases). V shed 5 bases and J shed 1 base, with 23 bases lying between them. The CDR3 is 18 residues long. CDR1 is MRHNA and CDR2 is SNTAGT in the germline V gene. CDR3: CASSTAGRGLRRNTEAFF. CDR3 bases: TGTGCCAGCAGTACCGCTGGGAGGGGCCTAAGGCGGAACACTGAAGCTTTCTTT.

This clonotype was recorded a few times. J is TRBJ2-1 and V is TRBV18; a possible D gene is TRBD1 (6 bases). V lost 2 bases, J lost 6 bases, and 14 bases lay in between. This CDR3 is built from 15 residues. The germline V gene encodes CDR1 KGHSH and CDR2 LQKENI. The CDR3 sequence is CASSPGTLMGNEQFF. The CDR3 DNA follows: TGTGCCAGCTCACCAGGGACACTTATGGGCAATGAGCAGTTCTTC.

This clonotype was detected a few times. The J gene is TRBJ2-4, the V gene TRBV12-3 or TRBV12-4, with 9 bases lining up with TRBD1. The CDR3 runs to 14 residues. Trimming cost V 3 bases and J 6 bases; bases outside gene matches: 3. CDR3 amino acids: CASSFGTGRNIQYF. CDR3 nucleotide sequence: TGTGCCAGCAGTTTCGGGACAGGGAGAAACATTCAGTACTTC.

The chain combines TRBV19 with TRBJ1-3; 8 nucleotides agree with TRBD1. Germline CDR1 is LNHDA and CDR2 is SQIVND (reference sequence). The CDR3 contains 16 residues. After removal of 2 bases from V and 3 bases from J, the junction contained 6 bases not matched to a gene. The CDR3 sequence: CASSISTGVGGNTIYF. In DNA form, the CDR3 reads TGTGCCAGTAGTATATCGACAGGGGTCGGTGGAAACACCATATATTTT.